The sequence of this TCR beta chain was determined in a study of identical twins. TCRdb processed the 5' RACE reads anew with MiXCR; each CDR3 protein has one entry. The sample consists of 500,000 to 700,000 distinct CDR3 sequences, about 7.6% of them appearing once. Every donor was a healthy Caucasian. Germline CDR1 is SGHAT and CDR2 is FQNNGV. Trimming shortened V by 5 bases and J by 2 bases, and 16 bases separated the two germline ends. The CDR3 spans 16 residues. Study-level findings and limits: Abundant beta clonotypes from cord blood had fewer insertions, unlike memory repertoires, which showed none. These conclusions were based on statistical analysis (cross-sectional, not following the same donors).

As to this clonotype: Its antigen is unidentified.

Separately, the same data were catalogued under a study of yellow fever vaccine responses in identical twins. That paper notes: Vaccine T cell responses of twins reportedly seemed partly convergent and partly personalized.

The sequenced sample was PBMCs. The V call is TRBV11-2, the J call TRBJ2-1; weak D call: TRBD2 (7 bases). This sequence originates from a woman aged 18-29 years in good health. The CDR3 coding sequence is TGTGCCAGCAGCCCCATAAAGGGGGGGGCCTACAATGAGCAGTTCTTC. The encoded protein is CASSPIKGGAYNEQFF. The variable domain in full, completed from reference TRBV11-2 and TRBJ2-1, reads EAGVAQSPRYKIIEKRQSVAFWCNPISGHATLYWYQQILGQGPKLLIQFQNNGVVDDSQLPKDRFSAERLKGVDSTLKIQPAKLEDSAVYLCASSPIKGGAYNEQFFGPGTRLTVL.